This T cell receptor beta chain is drawn from a study of blood T cell repertoires in COVID-19. Germline-derived CDR1 and CDR2 are MGHDK and SYGVNS. V lost 6 bases and J lost 10; bases outside the gene matches: 8. This CDR3 is 13 amino acids long. As handled by the study authors: Quantification of nucleated cells was approximated via reference gene primer amplification. Produced via immunoSEQ multiplex PCR; TCRdb's table is partial and in-frame only. V, J and clone size were drawn from that table, and D and trimming were deduced from the DNA. The table records roughly 200,000 clones, 75% to 85% of them present only once.

The specimen was PBMCs or T cells enriched from blood (not recorded which). The rearrangement uses TRBV25-1 and TRBJ2-1; TRBD2 matches 8 bases. The TCR originated in a man aged 35-49 years who had recovered from COVID-19. In nucleotides, the CDR3 is TGTGCCAGCAGGAATGGGACTAGGCGAGAGCAGTTCTTC. The encoded protein is CASRNGTRREQFF.